This T cell receptor (beta chain) is drawn from a study of T cell repertoires in cytomegalovirus infection. Overall study: Both CMV infection and a matching HLA type were indicated by public TCR beta signatures.

The CDR3 contains 15 residues. The ends were cut back, 7 bases at V and 1 base at J, with 16 bases in the middle. From germline, CDR1 is MNHEY and CDR2 SVGEGT. This clonotype came up a few times. Its antigen is not known. TCRdb re-analysed the reads in MiXCR, keeping a single row per CDR3 protein. This table has hundreds of thousands of distinct CDR3 sequences, about a sixth appearing once. Study conclusions and caveats: Based on cumulative public TCR beta family frequency, carriers of CMV plus the relevant HLA were identified. What dominated the ex vivo response were HLA-C-restricted CMV-specific TCR beta clonotypes.

The rearrangement links TRBV6-2 or TRBV6-3 to TRBJ1-1; D remains ambiguous. The sample was PBMCs. The source of this sequence is a human donor in good health (CMV status not recorded). Some clones in this sample may be carry-over from other donors' samples. CDR3 loop: CASTQALGGNTEAFF. For the CDR3, the DNA is TGTGCCAGCACTCAGGCCTTAGGAGGGAACACTGAAGCTTTCTTT.